These T cell receptor beta chains were read from a single sample in a study of T cell responses to AZD1222 COVID-19 vaccine. The assay was immunoSEQ multiplex PCR, and TCRdb's table has in-frame clones only and misses some. The repertoire includes tens of thousands of clones, approximately 80% of them detected once, and approximately 4.8% sits in the top ten. Material: peripheral blood, obtained 28 days after the second AZD1222 dose. Receptor source: an adult who received the AZD1222 COVID-19 vaccine. CDR3s include the opening cysteine and the closing phenylalanine or tryptophan. A D gene is named only where the DNA matches it firmly. Part of the rows lack a size; the others show once, few, many or a class for expanded clones.

CDR3 length: 17; D gene: -; V gene: TRBV7-2; clone size: once; J gene: TRBJ2-5; CDR3 DNA: TGTGCCAGCAGCTTAGCTGGGACTCCAGCGGCGACGCGGACCCAGTACTTC; CDR3 protein: CASSLAGTPAATRTQYF
CDR3 length: 16; D gene: -; V gene: TRBV4-1; clone size: -; J gene: TRBJ1-1; CDR3 DNA: TGCGCCAGCAGCCGCTTGGGGGAGACAGCGAACACTGAAGCTTTCTTT; CDR3 protein: CASSRLGETANTEAFF
CDR3 length: 17; D gene: -; V gene: TRBV7-8; clone size: -; J gene: TRBJ2-4; CDR3 DNA: TGTGCCAGCAGCTTAGACTCGCTCGGGGCGGCCAAAAACATTCAGTACTTC; CDR3 protein: CASSLDSLGAAKNIQYF
CDR3 length: 12; D gene: -; V gene: TRBV14; clone size: -; J gene: TRBJ2-7; CDR3 DNA: TGTGCCAGCAGCCCCTCTCACAGCGAGCAGTACTTC; CDR3 protein: CASSPSHSEQYF
CDR3 length: 15; D gene: -; V gene: TRBV14; clone size: -; J gene: TRBJ2-1; CDR3 DNA: TGTGCCAGCAGCCAAGTTCTCTCAAATTACAATGAGCAGTTCTTC; CDR3 protein: CASSQVLSNYNEQFF
CDR3 length: 14; D gene: TRBD1; V gene: TRBV5-1; clone size: -; J gene: TRBJ2-5; CDR3 DNA: TGCGCCAGCAGCTTCTCAGGGGGCGAGGAGACCCAGTACTTC; CDR3 protein: CASSFSGGEETQYF
CDR3 length: 12; D gene: -; V gene: TRBV3-1/TRBV3-2; clone size: -; J gene: TRBJ2-7; CDR3 DNA: TGTGCCAGCAGCCAGCCGGGACTGGAGCAGTACTTC; CDR3 protein: CASSQPGLEQYF
CDR3 length: 12; D gene: -; V gene: TRBV18; clone size: -; J gene: TRBJ1-6; CDR3 DNA: TGTGCCAGCTCACCAAGGGCAGTACCCCTCCACTTT; CDR3 protein: CASSPRAVPLHF
CDR3 length: 16; D gene: TRBD1; V gene: TRBV18; clone size: -; J gene: TRBJ1-2; CDR3 DNA: TGTGCCAGCTCACCCCAAGGGGGAGGGGGCAACTATGGCTACACCTTC; CDR3 protein: CASSPQGGGGNYGYTF
CDR3 length: 17; D gene: TRBD2; V gene: TRBV27; clone size: -; J gene: TRBJ2-1; CDR3 DNA: TGTGCCAGCAGTTTCTCACAGACTAGCGGGGGGGACAATGAGCAGTTCTTC; CDR3 protein: CASSFSQTSGGDNEQFF
CDR3 length: 17; D gene: TRBD2; V gene: TRBV6-2/TRBV6-3; clone size: -; J gene: TRBJ2-3; CDR3 DNA: TGTGCCAGCAGTACAGTCGGACTAGCGGAGTTCACAGATACGCAGTATTTT; CDR3 protein: CASSTVGLAEFTDTQYF
CDR3 length: 16; D gene: -; V gene: TRBV7-8; clone size: -; J gene: TRBJ1-4; CDR3 DNA: TGTGCCAGCAGCTTAGCTTCCCGGGTGGGGAATGAAAAACTGTTTTTT; CDR3 protein: CASSLASRVGNEKLFF
CDR3 length: 17; D gene: -; V gene: TRBV5-8; clone size: -; J gene: TRBJ1-2; CDR3 DNA: TGTGCCAGCAGCTTGGTTTATCGGGGGGAAGATAACTATGGCTACACCTTC; CDR3 protein: CASSLVYRGEDNYGYTF
CDR3 length: 17; D gene: TRBD2; V gene: TRBV5-1; clone size: -; J gene: TRBJ2-3; CDR3 DNA: TGCGCCAGCAGCTCCTCCGGGGCTAGCGGGAGACCAGATACGCAGTATTTT; CDR3 protein: CASSSSGASGRPDTQYF
CDR3 length: 15; D gene: -; V gene: TRBV11-3; clone size: -; J gene: TRBJ2-1; CDR3 DNA: TGTGCCAGCAGCTCCTTTTCCGGGAGAACAAATGAGCAGTTCTTC; CDR3 protein: CASSSFSGRTNEQFF
CDR3 length: 15; D gene: -; V gene: TRBV7-2; clone size: -; J gene: TRBJ1-2; CDR3 DNA: TGTGCCAGCAGCTTCGGGGGGCGTATGGGCTATGGCTACACCTTC; CDR3 protein: CASSFGGRMGYGYTF
CDR3 length: 21; D gene: TRBD1; V gene: TRBV6-7; clone size: -; J gene: TRBJ1-6; CDR3 DNA: TGTGCCAGCAGTTACTCAGGGGCTCGTCTAGGGGGGACAGGTGATAATTCACCCCTCCACTTT; CDR3 protein: CASSYSGARLGGTGDNSPLHF